This T cell receptor (beta chain) emerged from a study of blood T cell repertoires in acute mononucleosis (dated by TCRdb to between 2020 and 2021). About the full investigation: Convalescent samples, which represented the memory response, were taken 5 to 8 months after the acute presentation. Mean blood EBV load was approximately 4 log10 genome copies per million B cells during acute infection and 2.6 at convalescence. General study outcomes and caveats: In TCR repertoire selection for BRLF1 (YVL-BR), TCRalpha CDR3 motifs took on a dominant role, whereas TCRbeta played only a minimal one. Persistence into convalescence was observed for only about 8.6% of unique acute clonotypes, yet most of the response was made up by these persisting clonotypes, and the remaining acute clonotypes were seemingly replaced by new diverse de novo clonotypes. Low acute-to-convalescent clonotype overlap might partly reflect sampling error, because only a fraction of each donor's blood was analyzed. With just a few donors in the cohort, the group averages were based on very few individuals.

Taken from cysteine to phenylalanine, the CDR3 has 13 residues. Of the read, only the CDR3 DNA is kept; its 39 bases are in frame from base 1. CDR1 and CDR2 are drawn from the germline V gene: ENHRY, SYGVKD. Trimming removed 10 bases from V and 0 bases from J, leaving 13 bases between the germline ends. The time point label on this specimen signifies: convalescence about 6 months (5-8 months) after acute presentation (visit 7). The study tracked CD8 T cell responses to two immunodominant EBV epitopes, BRLF1 109 (YVL-BR) and BMLF1 280 (GLC-BM), over primary infection. A positive serum heterophile antibody test and EBV viral capsid antigen-specific IgM indicated primary EBV infection. Magnetic positive selection (MACS) was first used to enrich total CD8 T cells from PBMCs. A FACSAria III was used to sort live CD3+ CD8+ tetramer+ cells to a purity above 85%. A PE-conjugated tetramer loaded with the BRLF1 109-117 peptide was used to sort the cells. Directly ex vivo after tetramer sorting, the TCR repertoires of EBV epitope-specific CD8 T cells were deep-sequenced at acute infection and at convalescence. The donors were a few individuals between roughly 18 and 30 years old who had clinical acute infectious mononucleosis and laboratory evidence of primary EBV infection. Heparinized peripheral blood was collected when donors presented clinically with mononucleosis symptoms and again about 6 months afterward. PBMCs were isolated by Ficoll-Paque density gradient centrifugation.

Total RNA from at least 9,000 sorted tetramer+ CD8 T cells was reverse transcribed into cDNA for TCR profiling. CDR3 regions were amplified by PCR with primers annealing to V and J regions, adding unique molecular identifiers to track templates. TCRalpha and TCRbeta chains were profiled using the immunoSEQ platform, including its sequencing and error-correction standards. Processing in the source paper ran as follows. Clonal copy numbers were corrected for sequencing and PCR errors, and CDR3s were defined per IMGT conventions. Analysis was restricted to productive rearrangements and was performed with immunoSEQ Analyzer versions 2.0 and 3.0, and gene-pairing frequencies were further processed in Microsoft Excel. Circos plots were used to visualize V-J pairings, and MEME together with a custom motifSearch program was used to find CDR3 motifs. The probability of generation of TCR sequences was calculated using the OLGA algorithm. A clonotype seen at both visits was called persistent, a clonotype seen only at the acute visit was called nonpersistent, and a clonotype seen only at convalescence was called de novo. An amino acid clonotype used by more than one donor was defined as a public TCR. What TCRdb holds here is the immuneACCESS table cut down to in-frame rearrangements. Part of the clones is not present; checked against another copy, under half of the missing clones reflect an unresolved V gene, and the others are unexplained. D and trimming were read from the DNA, whereas the V and J calls and clone size are those reported in that table. The sample table lists approximately 900 clones, 25% to 35% of them with a count of one. The top ten constitute 45% to 65% of the sample.

Details on this clone: It has no much larger one-base neighbor in the sample; base qualities were not kept.

The TCR was taken from a man between 18 and 35 years old with infectious mononucleosis caused by EBV. Sequenced here: EBV YVL epitope tetramer+ CD8+ T cells sorted from PBMCs, sampled during convalescence from infectious mononucleosis. The cell subset or site label, as the study defines it: CD8 T cells binding a tetramer with EBV BRLF1 109-117 peptide (YVL-BR). This sequence uses TRBV10-3 and TRBJ2-7; the D segment could be TRBD1, given 6 matching bases. The CDR3 loop reads CARAGDTSYEQYF. At the DNA level, the sequence is TGTGCCAGGGCCGGGGACACCTCCTACGAGCAGTACTTC.